The clone carrying this T cell receptor beta chain was detected only once. Its antigen is as yet unknown. The data were taken from a study of cytomegalovirus exposure and HLA in healthy donors. Whole-study results and caveats: There were reportedly fewer N-insertions in an Asian-associated ancestry cluster than the roughly 610-donor mean, in a later analysis. Researchers left out some V segments, among them TRBV6-2 and TRBV6-3, as indistinguishable.

The V and J ends lost 0 bases and 1 base, in that order; junction bases with no gene match: 1. There are 16 residues in the CDR3. Germline values: CDR1 LNHDA, CDR2 SQIVND (reference sequence). The PCR contained 60 Vbeta and 13 Jbeta primers. Study processing details: In a later analysis, 75 million to 95 million unique TCR beta chains included roughly 11 million shared by two or more donors. Produced via immunoSEQ multiplex PCR; TCRdb's table is partial and in-frame only. That table gives V, J and clone size, and the DNA gave D and trimming. The table lists about 180,000 clones, 85% of them singletons. Donors sampled were nominally healthy, though unrecorded immune exposures were likely.

This receptor was taken from a boy between 2 and 10 years old in good health and CMV-seronegative. Sequenced sample: PBMCs. The chain couples TRBV19 to TRBJ2-7; 12 bases map to TRBD2. The CDR3 DNA reads as TGTGCCAGTAGTATAGATGGGACTAGCGGGTCCTACGAGCAGTACTTC. The encoded protein is CASSIDGTSGSYEQYF.